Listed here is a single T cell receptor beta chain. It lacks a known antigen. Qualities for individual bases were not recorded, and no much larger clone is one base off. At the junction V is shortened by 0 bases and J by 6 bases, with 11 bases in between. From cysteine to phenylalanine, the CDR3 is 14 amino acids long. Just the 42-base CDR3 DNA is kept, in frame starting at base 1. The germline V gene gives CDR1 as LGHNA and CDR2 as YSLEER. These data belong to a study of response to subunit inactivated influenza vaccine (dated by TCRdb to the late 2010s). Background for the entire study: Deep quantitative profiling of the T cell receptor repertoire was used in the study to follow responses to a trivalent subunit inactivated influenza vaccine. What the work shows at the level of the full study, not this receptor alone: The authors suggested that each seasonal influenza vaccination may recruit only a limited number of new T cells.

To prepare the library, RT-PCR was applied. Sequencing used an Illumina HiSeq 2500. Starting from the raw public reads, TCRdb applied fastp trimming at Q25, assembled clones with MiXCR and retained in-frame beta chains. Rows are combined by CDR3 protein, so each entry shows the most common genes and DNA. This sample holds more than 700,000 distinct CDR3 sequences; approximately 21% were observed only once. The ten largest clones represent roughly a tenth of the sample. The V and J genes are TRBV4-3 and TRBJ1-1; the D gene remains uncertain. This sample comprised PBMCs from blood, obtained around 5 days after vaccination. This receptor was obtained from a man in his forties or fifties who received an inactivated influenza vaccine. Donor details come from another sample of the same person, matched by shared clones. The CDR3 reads CASSQEYPGAEAFF. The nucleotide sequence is TGCGCCAGCAGCCAAGAATACCCAGGAGCTGAAGCTTTCTTT.